Listed here are 22 T cell receptor beta chains from one sample, sequenced in a study of blood T cell repertoires in COVID-19. Method: immunoSEQ multiplex PCR; TCRdb's copy keeps in-frame clones and lacks some. The data hold about 300,000 clones, with around 89% observed a single time. The sample consisted of peripheral blood. The receptor set was obtained from a man aged 18 to 30 who had recovered from COVID-19.

The V call is TRBV10-2, the J call TRBJ1-3, with D possibly being TRBD1 (6 bases). V was pared by 0 bases and J by 0 bases, with 18 bases between. Germline CDR1 and CDR2: WSHSY and SAAADI. The length of the CDR3 is 19 residues. For the CDR3, the DNA is TGCGCCAGCAGTGAGTCGATGTACCAACAGGGACGCTCTGGAAACACCATATATTTT. The encoded protein is CASSESMYQQGRSGNTIYF.

CDR3 sequence reads: CASRRATRGVGTQYF. The CDR3 bases are TGTGCCAGTAGACGGGCGACGCGGGGGGTAGGGACCCAGTACTTC. The chain combines TRBV19 with TRBJ2-5; the match to TRBD2 covers 8 bases. CDR1 and CDR2 (germline): LNHDA, SQIVND (reference sequence). Trimming cost V 6 bases and J 7 bases; bases outside gene matches: 13. The CDR3 totals 15 residues.

The rearrangement uses TRBV15 and TRBJ1-4, with 10 nucleotides matching TRBD1. The V segment lost 3 bases and the J segment 8 bases; nucleotides outside the gene matches: 9. The CDR3 loop spans 16 amino acids. Germline V CDR1 and CDR2: LNHNV, YYDKDF (reference sequence). The CDR3 here is CATSSNDRGLREKLFF. CDR3 coding DNA: TGTGCCACCAGCAGCAACGACAGGGGGCTACGGGAAAAACTGTTTTTT.

This chain links TRBV2 with TRBJ2-7; 9 bases are shared with TRBD2. The CDR3 covers 15 residues. V shed 7 bases, J shed 7 bases, and the junction held 14 bases outside the gene matches. Per germline, CDR1 SNHLY and CDR2 FYNNEI. Here the CDR3 DNA reads TGTGCCAGCACGCGTCCAGCGGGAGGCACCCCGGAGCAGTACTTC. This sequence encodes CASTRPAGGTPEQYF.

The chain is built from TRBV2 and TRBJ2-2; tentative D call: TRBD1 (5 bases). Germline V lookup: CDR1 SNHLY, CDR2 FYNNEI. CDR3 size: 15 residues. V was shortened by 3 bases and J by 1 base, with 9 bases between the two germline ends. The CDR3 region is CASSEGRVNTGELFF. The CDR3, as DNA: TGTGCCAGCAGTGAGGGCAGGGTGAACACCGGGGAGCTGTTTTTT.

The V call is TRBV18, the J call TRBJ2-5; D is perhaps TRBD2 (6 bases). This CDR3 has 14 amino acids. V was pared by 3 bases and J by 5 bases, with 13 bases between. The germline V gene has CDR1 KGHSH and CDR2 LQKENI. The DNA for the CDR3 is TGTGCCAGCTCACCTTCGTCGGGGGAGGAGACCCAGTACTTC. This codes for CASSPSSGEETQYF.

This clone was picked up one time. The chain combines TRBV6-2 or TRBV6-3 with TRBJ2-5; TRBD2 is a possible D gene (6 bases). The CDR3 spans 17 residues. Germline CDR1 MNHEY, CDR2 SVGEGT. V was shortened by 2 bases and J by 4 bases, with 20 bases between the two germline ends. CDR3 in DNA: TGTGCCAGCAGTTACCCCCGCTCCGGCGGGGCCGGAGAGACCCAGTACTTC. It is translated as CASSYPRSGGAGETQYF.

Remarks on this clone: The sample carries other DNA sequences with the same CDR3. This chain connects TRBV6-5 to TRBJ2-7; TRBD1 is a possible D gene (6 bases). Germline V gene lookup returns CDR1 MNHEY and CDR2 SVGAGI. V lost 1 base and J 4 bases, leaving 11 bases between the germline ends. The length of the CDR3 is 14 residues. DNA of the CDR3: TGTGCCAGCAGTTACTTTGGCAGGGGTTACGAGCAGTACTTC. It is translated as CASSYFGRGYEQYF.

The V gene is TRBV19, the J gene TRBJ1-2; 7 nucleotides agree with TRBD1. The junction had 7 bases not matched to a gene; V was cut back by 10 bases and J by 2 bases. The CDR3 totals 13 residues. CDR1 is LNHDA and CDR2 is SQIVND in the germline V gene (reference sequence). The CDR3 spells CATRQGSNYGYTF. The CDR3 region has the DNA TGTGCCACTAGACAGGGATCCAACTATGGCTACACCTTC. Combining the CDR3 with reference TRBV19 and TRBJ1-2 gives the whole variable domain DGGITQSPKYLFRKEGQNVTLSCEQNLNHDAMYWYRQDPGQGLRLIYYSQIVNDFQKGDIAEGYSVSREKKESFPLTVTSAQKNPTAFYLCATRQGSNYGYTFGSGTRLTVV.

The chain is built from TRBV7-9 and TRBJ2-7; 9 bases line up with TRBD1. Trimming took 1 base from V and 5 from J; bases not matched to a gene: 3. Germline V CDR1 and CDR2: SEHNR, FQNEAQ (reference sequence). The CDR3 runs to 14 residues. The CDR3 is CASSLGQGVDEQYF. CDR3 DNA sequence: TGTGCCAGCAGCTTAGGACAGGGGGTTGACGAGCAGTACTTC.

The chain carries TRBV7-8 and TRBJ2-5; D remains unclear. The germline V gene encodes CDR1 SGHVS and CDR2 FQNEAQ. Trimming left V 9 bases short and J 2 bases short, with 10 bases between. The CDR3 runs to 12 residues. The CDR3 here is CASGGLQETQYF. In DNA, the CDR3 is TGTGCCAGTGGTGGGCTTCAAGAGACCCAGTACTTC.

In its sample, this clone was seen a few times. This sequence joins TRBV6-5 and TRBJ2-7, with 8 positions matching TRBD2. CDR3 length: 13 residues. The J segment lost 2 bases and the V segment lost 7 bases, leaving 4 bases of the junction unmatched. Germline V gene sequence: CDR1 MNHEY, CDR2 SVGAGI. The chain's CDR3 is CASTPGLAYEQYF. CDR3 nucleotides: TGTGCCAGCACTCCGGGACTAGCCTACGAGCAGTACTTC.

This clone was detected only once. The V gene is TRBV7-8, the J gene TRBJ2-4; TRBD1 is a possible D gene (5 bases). The germline V gene encodes CDR1 SGHVS and CDR2 FQNEAQ. The V end lost 2 bases, the J end lost 0 bases, and 20 bases lay between the germline ends. CDR3 size: 19 residues. The CDR3 DNA is TGTGCCAGCAGCTTACCGGCGCGTCAAGCAGGGCCAGCCAAAAACATTCAGTACTTC. This encodes CASSLPARQAGPAKNIQYF. The variable domain in full, completed from reference TRBV7-8 and TRBJ2-4, reads GAGVSQSPRYKVAKRGQDVALRCDPISGHVSLFWYQQALGQGPEFLTYFQNEAQLDKSGLPSDRFFAERPEGSVSTLKIQRTQQEDSAVYLCASSLPARQAGPAKNIQYFGAGTRLSVL.

CDR3 nucleotides: TGTGCCAGCAGTTACTCGACGGGAGCGCAAGAGCAGTACTTC. As protein: CASSYSTGAQEQYF. The genes are TRBV6-5 and TRBJ2-7; D is perhaps TRBD2 (6 bases). V lost 0 bases to trimming and J lost 7 bases, with 13 bases between them. Per germline, CDR1 MNHEY and CDR2 SVGAGI. CDR3 length equals 14 residues.

V usage is TRBV9 and J usage is TRBJ1-1; D is perhaps TRBD1 (6 bases). The CDR3 loop spans 15 amino acids. Per germline, CDR1 SGDLS and CDR2 YYNGEE. Trimming took off 3 bases at V and 2 bases at J, with 14 bases between the two ends. CDR3 loop: CASSAQGMGNTEAFF. The CDR3 DNA is TGTGCCAGCAGCGCTCAGGGGATGGGAAACACTGAAGCTTTCTTT.

This chain uses TRBV11-2 with TRBJ1-6, with TRBD1 matching 9 bases. This CDR3 is 15 amino acids long. V shed 5 bases and J 9 bases; nucleotides not matched to a gene: 8. Per germline, CDR1 SGHAT and CDR2 FQNNGV. CDR3 amino acids: CASSARDRVISPLHF. CDR3 DNA sequence: TGTGCCAGCAGCGCGCGGGACAGGGTTATTTCACCCCTCCACTTT.

Points on this clone: At the DNA level, this CDR3 is encoded by other sequences in the same sample as well. The V gene is TRBV5-1, the J gene TRBJ2-5; 8 positions match TRBD1. The germline V gene encodes CDR1 SGHRS and CDR2 YFSETQ. Unmatched junction bases numbered 6, after V lost 0 bases and J lost 5 bases. This CDR3 is 15 amino acids long. The CDR3 region has the DNA TGCGCCAGCAGCTTGGTTCCAGGGGGCGCGGAGACCCAGTACTTC. Its translation is CASSLVPGGAETQYF.

The rearrangement uses TRBV7-8 and TRBJ2-4, with a weak D call TRBD2 (6 bases). Deletions cut 5 bases from V and 8 bases from J, with 13 bases between. The CDR3 is 13 residues long. Per germline, CDR1 SGHVS and CDR2 FQNEAQ. In nucleotides, the CDR3 is TGTGCCAGCAGCCGAGTGGGGGGAGACATTCAGTACTTC. It yields the protein CASSRVGGDIQYF.

This clone was observed once. The rearrangement links TRBV15 to TRBJ1-1; the D is unclear. V dropped 0 bases and J dropped 1 base, with 9 bases sitting between them. Germline V lookup: CDR1 LNHNV, CDR2 YYDKDF (reference sequence). The CDR3 contains 15 residues. The CDR3 DNA follows: TGTGCCACCAGCAGAGATCCCCGACAGAACACTGAAGCTTTCTTT. It specifies CATSRDPRQNTEAFF.

J is TRBJ2-1 and V is TRBV11-3; 11 positions match TRBD1. The CDR3 totals 15 residues. CDR1 SGHNT and CDR2 YENEEA come from the germline V gene. The ends lost 5 bases at V and 3 bases at J; junction bases unmatched: 3. The CDR3 region is CASSAGQGDYNEQFF. CDR3 sequence (DNA): TGTGCCAGCAGCGCGGGACAGGGGGACTACAATGAGCAGTTCTTC.

This rearrangement joins TRBV9 to TRBJ2-3; 11 bases line up with TRBD2. This CDR3 region has 17 residues. Germline CDR1 and CDR2: SGDLS and YYNGEE. V shed 5 bases and J 4 bases; nucleotides not matched to a gene: 12. For the CDR3, the DNA is TGTGCCAGCAGGTCACACAGTAGCGGGGGGGATTCAGATACGCAGTATTTT. Its protein product is CASRSHSSGGDSDTQYF.

The chain is built from TRBV27 and TRBJ1-2; weak D call: TRBD1 (6 bases). V shed 5 bases and J shed 6 bases, with 19 bases lying between them. This CDR3 spans 15 amino acids. Looked up from germline, CDR1 is MNHEY and CDR2 is SMNVEV (reference sequence). The CDR3 loop is CASSPWTALEHGYTF. CDR3 coding DNA: TGTGCCAGCAGTCCGTGGACAGCCCTGGAGCATGGCTACACCTTC.